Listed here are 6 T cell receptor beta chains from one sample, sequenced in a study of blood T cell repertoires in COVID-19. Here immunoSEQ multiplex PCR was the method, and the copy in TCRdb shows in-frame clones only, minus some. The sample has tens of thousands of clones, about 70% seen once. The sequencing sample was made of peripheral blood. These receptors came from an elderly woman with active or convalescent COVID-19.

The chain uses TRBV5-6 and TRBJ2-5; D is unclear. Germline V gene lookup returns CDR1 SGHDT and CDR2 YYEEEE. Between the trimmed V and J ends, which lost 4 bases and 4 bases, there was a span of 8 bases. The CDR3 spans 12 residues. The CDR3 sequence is CASSRASETQYF. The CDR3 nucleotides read TGTGCCAGCAGCAGAGCGTCAGAGACCCAGTACTTC. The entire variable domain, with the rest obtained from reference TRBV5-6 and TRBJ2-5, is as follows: DAGVTQSPTHLIKTRGQQVTLRCSPKSGHDTVSWYQQALGQGPQFIFQYYEEEERQRGNFPDRFSGHQFPNYSSELNVNALLLGDSALYLCASSRASETQYFGPGTRLLVL.

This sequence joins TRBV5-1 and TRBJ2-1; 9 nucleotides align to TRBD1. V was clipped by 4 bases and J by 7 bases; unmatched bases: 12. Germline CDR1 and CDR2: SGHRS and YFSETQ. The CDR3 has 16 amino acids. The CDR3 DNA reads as TGCGCCAGCAGCATCGGGACAGGGTGGGGATGGAATGAGCAGTTCTTC. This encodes CASSIGTGWGWNEQFF.

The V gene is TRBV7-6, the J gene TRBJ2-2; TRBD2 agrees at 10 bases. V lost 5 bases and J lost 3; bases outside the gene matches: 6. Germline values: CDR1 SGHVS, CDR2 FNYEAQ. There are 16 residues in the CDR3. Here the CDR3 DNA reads TGTGCCAGCAGCCTCTACCTAGCGGGGGACACCGGGGAGCTGTTTTTT. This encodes CASSLYLAGDTGELFF.

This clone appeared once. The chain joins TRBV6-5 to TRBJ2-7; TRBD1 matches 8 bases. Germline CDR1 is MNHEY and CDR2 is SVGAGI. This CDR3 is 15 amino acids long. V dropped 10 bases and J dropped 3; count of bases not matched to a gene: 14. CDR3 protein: CATEFRTGKVYEQYF. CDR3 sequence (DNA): TGTGCCACCGAATTTCGGACAGGGAAGGTCTACGAGCAGTACTTC.

The CDR3 region has the DNA TGCGCCAGCAGCCTCCGACTAGCGGGGGGATCCTACGAGCAGTACTTC. Its protein is CASSLRLAGGSYEQYF. This chain uses TRBV4-3 with TRBJ2-7; 13 bases are a match to TRBD2. This CDR3 has 16 amino acids. V lost 4 bases and J lost 1; bases outside the gene matches: 4. CDR1 is LGHNA and CDR2 is YSLEER in the germline V gene.

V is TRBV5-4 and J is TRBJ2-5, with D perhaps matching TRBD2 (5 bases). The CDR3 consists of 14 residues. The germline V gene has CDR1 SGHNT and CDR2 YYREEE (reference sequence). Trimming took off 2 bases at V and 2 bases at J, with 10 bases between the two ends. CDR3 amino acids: CASSLGRIQETQYF. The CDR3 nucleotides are TGTGCCAGCAGCTTAGGGAGAATTCAAGAGACCCAGTACTTC.